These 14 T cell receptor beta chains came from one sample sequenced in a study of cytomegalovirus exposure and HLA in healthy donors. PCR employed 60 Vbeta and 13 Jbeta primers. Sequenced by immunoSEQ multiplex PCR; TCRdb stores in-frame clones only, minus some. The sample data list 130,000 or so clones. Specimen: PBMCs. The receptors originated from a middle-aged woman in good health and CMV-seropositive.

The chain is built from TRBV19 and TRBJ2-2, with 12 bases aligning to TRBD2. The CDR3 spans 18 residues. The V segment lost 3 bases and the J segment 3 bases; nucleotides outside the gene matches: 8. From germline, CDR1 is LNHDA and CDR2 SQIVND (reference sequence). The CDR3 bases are TGTGCCAGTAGTATGGGCCTAGCGGGAGGGACGGACACCGGGGAGCTGTTTTTT. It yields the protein CASSMGLAGGTDTGELFF. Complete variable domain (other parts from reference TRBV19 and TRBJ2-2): DGGITQSPKYLFRKEGQNVTLSCEQNLNHDAMYWYRQDPGQGLRLIYYSQIVNDFQKGDIAEGYSVSREKKESFPLTVTSAQKNPTAFYLCASSMGLAGGTDTGELFFGEGSRLTVL.

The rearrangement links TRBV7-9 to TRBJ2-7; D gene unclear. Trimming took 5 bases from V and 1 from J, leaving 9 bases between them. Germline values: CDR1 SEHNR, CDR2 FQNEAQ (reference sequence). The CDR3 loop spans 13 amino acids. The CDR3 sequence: CASSPPPSYEQYF. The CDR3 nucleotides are TGTGCCAGCAGCCCTCCTCCTTCCTACGAGCAGTACTTC.

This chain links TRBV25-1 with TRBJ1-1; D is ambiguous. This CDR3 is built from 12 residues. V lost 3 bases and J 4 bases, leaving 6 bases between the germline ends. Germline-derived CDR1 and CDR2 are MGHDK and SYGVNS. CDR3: CASSDYITEAFF. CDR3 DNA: TGTGCCAGCAGTGATTATATCACTGAAGCTTTCTTT.

The CDR3 nucleotides read TGCGCCAGCAGCGACGAGAAGGGGGTAACCGGGGAGCTGTTTTTT. Protein: CASSDEKGVTGELFF. The gene calls are TRBV5-1 and TRBJ2-2, with D perhaps TRBD1 (6 bases). V lost 4 bases and J lost 5, with 15 bases in between. The CDR3 is 15 residues long. Per the germline V gene, CDR1 is SGHRS and CDR2 is YFSETQ.

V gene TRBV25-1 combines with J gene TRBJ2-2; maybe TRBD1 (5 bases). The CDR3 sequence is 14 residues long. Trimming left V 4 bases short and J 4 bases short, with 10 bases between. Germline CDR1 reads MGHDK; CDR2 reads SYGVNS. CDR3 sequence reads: CASSATVPTGELFF. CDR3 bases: TGTGCCAGCAGTGCGACAGTGCCCACCGGGGAGCTGTTTTTT.

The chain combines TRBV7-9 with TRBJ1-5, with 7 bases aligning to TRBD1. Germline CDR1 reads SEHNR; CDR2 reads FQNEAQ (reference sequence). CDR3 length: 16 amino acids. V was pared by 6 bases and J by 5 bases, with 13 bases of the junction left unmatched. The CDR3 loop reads CASSPVGRGRDQPQHF. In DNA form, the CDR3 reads TGTGCCAGCAGTCCAGTCGGAAGGGGGCGCGATCAGCCCCAGCATTTT.

The CDR3 protein is CASTEGQGAEAFF. CDR3 DNA sequence: TGTGCCAGCACGGAAGGACAGGGGGCTGAAGCTTTCTTT. This chain links TRBV7-6 with TRBJ1-1, with 10 bases that match TRBD1. Trimming removed 7 bases from V and 6 bases from J; junction bases left unmatched: 5. Germline CDR1 SGHVS, CDR2 FNYEAQ. This CDR3 comprises 13 residues.

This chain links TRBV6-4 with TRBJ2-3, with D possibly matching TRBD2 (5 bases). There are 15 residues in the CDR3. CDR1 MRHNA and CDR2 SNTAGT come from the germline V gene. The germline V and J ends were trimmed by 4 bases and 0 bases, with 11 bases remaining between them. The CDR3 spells CASSVGRTSTDTQYF. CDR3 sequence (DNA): TGTGCCAGCAGTGTCGGACGGACTAGCACAGATACGCAGTATTTT.

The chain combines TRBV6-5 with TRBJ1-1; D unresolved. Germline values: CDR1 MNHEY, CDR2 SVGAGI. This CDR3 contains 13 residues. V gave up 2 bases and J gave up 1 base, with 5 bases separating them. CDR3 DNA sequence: TGTGCCAGCAGTTACGCGGGGAACACTGAAGCTTTCTTT. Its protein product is CASSYAGNTEAFF.

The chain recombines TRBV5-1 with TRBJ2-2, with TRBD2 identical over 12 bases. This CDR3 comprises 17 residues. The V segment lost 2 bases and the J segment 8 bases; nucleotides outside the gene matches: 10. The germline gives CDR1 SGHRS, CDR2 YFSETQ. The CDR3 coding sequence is TGCGCCAGCAGCTTCCTTCTAGCGGGAGGGCAAGCAGGGGAGCTGTTTTTT. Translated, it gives CASSFLLAGGQAGELFF.

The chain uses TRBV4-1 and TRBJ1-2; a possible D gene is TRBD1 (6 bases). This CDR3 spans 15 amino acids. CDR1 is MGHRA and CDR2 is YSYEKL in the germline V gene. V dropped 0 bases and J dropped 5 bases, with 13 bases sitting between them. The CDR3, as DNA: TGCGCCAGCAGCCAAGATTCCAGGACAGTGTATGGCTACACCTTC. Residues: CASSQDSRTVYGYTF.

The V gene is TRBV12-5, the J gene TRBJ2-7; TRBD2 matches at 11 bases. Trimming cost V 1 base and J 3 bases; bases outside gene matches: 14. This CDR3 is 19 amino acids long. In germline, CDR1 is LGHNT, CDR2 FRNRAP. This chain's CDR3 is CASGLGQYYLAGGLYEQYF. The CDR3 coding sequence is TGTGCTAGTGGTTTGGGACAATATTACTTAGCGGGAGGGCTCTACGAGCAGTACTTC. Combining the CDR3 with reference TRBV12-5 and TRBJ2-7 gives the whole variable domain DARVTQTPRHKVTEMGQEVTMRCQPILGHNTVFWYRQTMMQGLELLAYFRNRAPLDDSGMPKDRFSAEMPDATLATLKIQPSEPRDSAVYFCASGLGQYYLAGGLYEQYFGPGTRLTVT.

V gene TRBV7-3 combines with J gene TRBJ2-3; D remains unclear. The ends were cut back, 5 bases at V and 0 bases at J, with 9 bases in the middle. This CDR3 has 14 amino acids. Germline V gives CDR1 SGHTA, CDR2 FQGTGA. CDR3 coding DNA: TGTGCCAGCAGCCTACAGCACAGCACAGATACGCAGTATTTT. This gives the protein CASSLQHSTDTQYF.

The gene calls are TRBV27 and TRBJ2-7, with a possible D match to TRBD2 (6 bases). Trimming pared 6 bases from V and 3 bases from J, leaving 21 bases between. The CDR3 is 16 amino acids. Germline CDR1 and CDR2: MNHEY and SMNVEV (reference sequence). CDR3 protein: CASSHRAGGALYEQYF. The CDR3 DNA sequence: TGTGCCAGCAGCCATCGAGCGGGCGGGGCTCTCTACGAGCAGTACTTC.